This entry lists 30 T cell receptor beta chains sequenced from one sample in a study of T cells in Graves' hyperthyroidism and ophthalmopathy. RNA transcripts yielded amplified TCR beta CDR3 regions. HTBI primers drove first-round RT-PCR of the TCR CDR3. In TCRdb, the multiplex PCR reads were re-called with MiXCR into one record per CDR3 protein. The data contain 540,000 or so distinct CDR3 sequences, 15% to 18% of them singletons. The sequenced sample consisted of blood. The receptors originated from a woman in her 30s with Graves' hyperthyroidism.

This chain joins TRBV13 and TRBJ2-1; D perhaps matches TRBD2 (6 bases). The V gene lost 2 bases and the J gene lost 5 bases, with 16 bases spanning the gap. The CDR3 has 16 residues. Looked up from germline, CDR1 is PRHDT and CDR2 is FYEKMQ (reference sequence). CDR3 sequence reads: CASSLTGGAPHNEQFF. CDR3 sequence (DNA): TGTGCCAGCAGCTTAACCGGCGGGGCCCCCCACAATGAGCAGTTCTTC. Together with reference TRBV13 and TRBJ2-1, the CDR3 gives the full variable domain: AAGVIQSPRHLIKEKRETATLKCYPIPRHDTVYWYQQGPGQDPQFLISFYEKMQSDKGSIPDRFSAQQFSDYHSELNMSSLELGDSALYFCASSLTGGAPHNEQFFGPGTRLTVL.

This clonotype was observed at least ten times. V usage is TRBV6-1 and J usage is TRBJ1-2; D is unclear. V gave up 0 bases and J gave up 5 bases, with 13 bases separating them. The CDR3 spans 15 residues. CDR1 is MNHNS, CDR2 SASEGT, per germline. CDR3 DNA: TGTGCCAGCAGTGAAGCCCGGGCGGGCGGTTATGGCTACACCTTC. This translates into CASSEARAGGYGYTF.

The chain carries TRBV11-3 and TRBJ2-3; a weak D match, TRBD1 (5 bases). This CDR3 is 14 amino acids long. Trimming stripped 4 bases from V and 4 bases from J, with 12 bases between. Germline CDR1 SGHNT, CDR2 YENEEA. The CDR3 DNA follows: TGTGCCAGCAGCTGGGGCAGGACCGCAGATACGCAGTATTTT. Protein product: CASSWGRTADTQYF.

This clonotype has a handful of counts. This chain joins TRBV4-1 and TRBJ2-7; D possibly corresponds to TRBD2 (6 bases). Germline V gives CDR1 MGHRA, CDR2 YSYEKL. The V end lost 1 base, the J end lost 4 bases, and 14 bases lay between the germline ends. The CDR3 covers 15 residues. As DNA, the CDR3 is TGCGCCAGCAGCCAAGTAGGGACTGCTATATACGAGCAGTACTTC. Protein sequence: CASSQVGTAIYEQYF.

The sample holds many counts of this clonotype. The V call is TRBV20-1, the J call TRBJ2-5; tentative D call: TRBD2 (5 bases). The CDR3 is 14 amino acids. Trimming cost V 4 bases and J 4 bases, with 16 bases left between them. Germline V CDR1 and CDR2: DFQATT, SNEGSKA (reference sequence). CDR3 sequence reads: CSAMLSGRVETQYF. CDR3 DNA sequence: TGCAGTGCTATGCTGAGCGGTCGGGTAGAGACCCAGTACTTC.

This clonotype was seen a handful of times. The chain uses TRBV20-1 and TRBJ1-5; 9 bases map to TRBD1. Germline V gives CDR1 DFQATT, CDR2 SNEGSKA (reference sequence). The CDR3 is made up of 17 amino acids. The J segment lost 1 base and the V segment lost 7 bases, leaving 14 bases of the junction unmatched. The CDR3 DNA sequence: TGCAGTGTCCCTGGGACAGGGAGATTAGGAAGCAATCAGCCCCAGCATTTT. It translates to CSVPGTGRLGSNQPQHF.

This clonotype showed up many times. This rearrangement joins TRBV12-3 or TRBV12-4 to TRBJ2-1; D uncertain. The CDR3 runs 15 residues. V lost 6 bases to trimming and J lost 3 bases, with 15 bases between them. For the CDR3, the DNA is TGTGCCAGCAGGTTGGGCACCCTCTTCTACAATGAGCAGTTCTTC. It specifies CASRLGTLFYNEQFF.

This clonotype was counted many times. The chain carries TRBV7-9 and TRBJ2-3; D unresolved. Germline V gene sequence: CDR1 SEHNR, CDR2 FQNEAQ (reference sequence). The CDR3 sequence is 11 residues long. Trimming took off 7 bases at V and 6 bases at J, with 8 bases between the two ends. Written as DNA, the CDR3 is TGTGCCAGCAACTGGGGTGATACGCAGTATTTT. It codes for CASNWGDTQYF.

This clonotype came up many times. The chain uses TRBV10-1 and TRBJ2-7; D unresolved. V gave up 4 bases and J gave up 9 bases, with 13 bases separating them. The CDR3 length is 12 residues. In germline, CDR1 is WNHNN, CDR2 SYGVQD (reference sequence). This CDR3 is CASSASGSRQYF. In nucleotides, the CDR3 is TGCGCCAGCAGTGCGTCCGGGTCGCGGCAGTACTTC.

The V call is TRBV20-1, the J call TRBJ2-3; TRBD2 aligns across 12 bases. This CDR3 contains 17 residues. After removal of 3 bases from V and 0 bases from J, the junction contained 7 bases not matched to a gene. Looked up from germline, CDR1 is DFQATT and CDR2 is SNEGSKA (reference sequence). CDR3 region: CSASWLAGGGSTDTQYF. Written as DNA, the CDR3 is TGCAGTGCTAGTTGGCTAGCGGGGGGGGGCAGCACAGATACGCAGTATTTT.

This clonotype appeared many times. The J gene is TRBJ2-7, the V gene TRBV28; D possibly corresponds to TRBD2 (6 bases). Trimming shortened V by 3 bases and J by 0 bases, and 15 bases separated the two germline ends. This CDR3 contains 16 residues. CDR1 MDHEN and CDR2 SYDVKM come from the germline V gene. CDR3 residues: CASSLSGPGGSYEQYF. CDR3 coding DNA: TGTGCCAGCAGTTTGAGCGGTCCCGGGGGCTCCTACGAGCAGTACTTC.

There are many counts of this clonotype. CDR3 sequence reads: CASSESGRLSYNEQFF. CDR3 sequence (DNA): TGTGCCAGCAGTGAAAGCGGGCGGTTATCCTACAATGAGCAGTTCTTC. The chain carries TRBV2 and TRBJ2-1, with D possibly being TRBD2 (6 bases). CDR3 length equals 16 residues. Trimming cost V 2 bases and J 1 base, with 12 bases left between them. The germline CDR1 and CDR2 sequences are SNHLY and FYNNEI.

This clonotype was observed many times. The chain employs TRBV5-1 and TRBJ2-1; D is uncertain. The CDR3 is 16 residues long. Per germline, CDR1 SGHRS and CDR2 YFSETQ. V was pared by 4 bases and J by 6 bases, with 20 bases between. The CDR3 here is CASSLPKASDPNEQFF. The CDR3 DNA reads TGCGCCAGCAGCCTCCCGAAAGCTTCCGACCCCAATGAGCAGTTCTTC.

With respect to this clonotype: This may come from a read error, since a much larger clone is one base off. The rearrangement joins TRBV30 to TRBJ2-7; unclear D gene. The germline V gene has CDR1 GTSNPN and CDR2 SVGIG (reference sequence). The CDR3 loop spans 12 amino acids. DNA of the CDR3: TGTGCCAGGAGTGAGATCGACTGGGAGCAGTACTTC. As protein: CARSEIDWEQYF.

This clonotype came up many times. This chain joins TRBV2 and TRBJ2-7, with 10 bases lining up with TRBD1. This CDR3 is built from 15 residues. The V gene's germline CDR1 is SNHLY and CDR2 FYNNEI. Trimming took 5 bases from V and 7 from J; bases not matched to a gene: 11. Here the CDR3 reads CASSNRQGAPLEQYF. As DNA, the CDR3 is TGTGCCAGCAGTAACAGACAGGGGGCCCCTTTAGAGCAGTACTTC.

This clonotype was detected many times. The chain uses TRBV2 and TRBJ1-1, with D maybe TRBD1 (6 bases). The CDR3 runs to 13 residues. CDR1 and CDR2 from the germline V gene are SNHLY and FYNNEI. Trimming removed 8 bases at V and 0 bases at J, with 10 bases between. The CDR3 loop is CASGRGLNTEAFF. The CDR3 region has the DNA TGTGCCAGCGGGAGGGGGTTGAACACTGAAGCTTTCTTT.

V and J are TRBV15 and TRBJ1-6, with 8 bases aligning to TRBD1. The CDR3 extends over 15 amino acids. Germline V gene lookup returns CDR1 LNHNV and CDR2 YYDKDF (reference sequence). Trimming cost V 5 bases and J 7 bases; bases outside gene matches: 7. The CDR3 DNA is TGTGCCACCAGCGGCCCGGGACAGGTCAATTCACCCCTCCACTTT. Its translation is CATSGPGQVNSPLHF.

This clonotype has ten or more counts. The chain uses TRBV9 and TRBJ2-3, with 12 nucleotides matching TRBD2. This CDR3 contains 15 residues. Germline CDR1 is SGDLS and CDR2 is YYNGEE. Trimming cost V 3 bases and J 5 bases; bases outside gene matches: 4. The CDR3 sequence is CASSGTSGTGDTQYF. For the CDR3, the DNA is TGTGCCAGCAGCGGGACTAGCGGGACGGGAGATACGCAGTATTTT.

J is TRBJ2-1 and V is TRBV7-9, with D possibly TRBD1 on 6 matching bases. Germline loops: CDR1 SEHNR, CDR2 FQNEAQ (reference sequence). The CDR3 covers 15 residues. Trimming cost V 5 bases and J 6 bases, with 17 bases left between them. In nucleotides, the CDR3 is TGTGCCAGCAGCCCACAAAAAGGGGGTCGCAATGAGCAGTTCTTC. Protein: CASSPQKGGRNEQFF.

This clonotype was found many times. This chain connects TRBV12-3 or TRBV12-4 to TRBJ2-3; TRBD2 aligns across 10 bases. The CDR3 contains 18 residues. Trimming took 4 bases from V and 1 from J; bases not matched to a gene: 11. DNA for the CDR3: TGTGCCAGCAGTTCGCAACTCTCTCTAGCGGGAGGCACAGATACGCAGTATTTT. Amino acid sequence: CASSSQLSLAGGTDTQYF.

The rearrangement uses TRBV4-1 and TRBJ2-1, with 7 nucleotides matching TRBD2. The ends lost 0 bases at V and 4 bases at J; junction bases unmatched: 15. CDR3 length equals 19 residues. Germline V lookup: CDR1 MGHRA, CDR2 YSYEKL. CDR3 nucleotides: TGCGCCAGCAGCCAAGACTCCCTCCAGACTAGCAGAATTTACAATGAGCAGTTCTTC. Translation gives CASSQDSLQTSRIYNEQFF.

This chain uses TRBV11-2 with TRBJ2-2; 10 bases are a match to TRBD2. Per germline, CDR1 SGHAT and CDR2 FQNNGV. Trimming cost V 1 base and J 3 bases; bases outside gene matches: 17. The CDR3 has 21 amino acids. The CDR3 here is CASSLGIIAGGLREYTGELFF. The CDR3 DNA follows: TGTGCCAGCAGCTTAGGAATTATAGCGGGAGGCCTAAGGGAGTACACCGGGGAGCTGTTTTTT. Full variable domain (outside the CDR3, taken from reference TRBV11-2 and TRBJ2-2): EAGVAQSPRYKIIEKRQSVAFWCNPISGHATLYWYQQILGQGPKLLIQFQNNGVVDDSQLPKDRFSAERLKGVDSTLKIQPAKLEDSAVYLCASSLGIIAGGLREYTGELFFGEGSRLTVL.

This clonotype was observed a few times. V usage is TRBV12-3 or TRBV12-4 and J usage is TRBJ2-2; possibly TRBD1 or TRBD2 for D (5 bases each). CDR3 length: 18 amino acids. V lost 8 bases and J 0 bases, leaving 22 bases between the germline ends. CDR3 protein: CASSPWSPGPTNTGELFF. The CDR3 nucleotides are TGTGCCAGCTCACCGTGGAGTCCGGGACCAACGAACACCGGGGAGCTGTTTTTT.

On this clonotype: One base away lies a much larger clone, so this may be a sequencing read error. CDR3 region: CASRIGQGVPWTSGRSEETQYF. Written as DNA, the CDR3 is TGTGCCAGCAGGATCGGACAGGGGGTTCCCTGGACTAGCGGGAGATCGGAAGAGACCCAGTACTTC. This sequence joins TRBV7-2 and TRBJ2-5; TRBD2 aligns across 13 bases. Germline V CDR1 and CDR2: SGHTA, FQGNSA. The J segment lost 3 bases and the V segment lost 6 bases, leaving 25 bases of the junction unmatched. CDR3 length: 22 amino acids.

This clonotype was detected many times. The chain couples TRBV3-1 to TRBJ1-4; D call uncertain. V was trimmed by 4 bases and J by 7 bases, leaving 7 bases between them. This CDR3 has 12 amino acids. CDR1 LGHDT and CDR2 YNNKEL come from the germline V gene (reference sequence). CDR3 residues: CASSLWAEKLFF. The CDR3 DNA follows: TGTGCCAGCAGCCTTTGGGCTGAAAAACTGTTTTTT.

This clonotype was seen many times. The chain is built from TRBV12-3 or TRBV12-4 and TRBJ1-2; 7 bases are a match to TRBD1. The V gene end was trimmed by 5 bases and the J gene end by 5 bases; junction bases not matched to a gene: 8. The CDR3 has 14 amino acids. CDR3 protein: CASSMAGTAYGYTF. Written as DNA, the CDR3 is TGTGCCAGCAGTATGGCCGGGACAGCGTATGGCTACACCTTC.

CDR3 DNA sequence: TGCAGTGGTGACAGGTTGAACACTGAAGCTTTCTTT. This translates into CSGDRLNTEAFF. The chain uses TRBV29-1 and TRBJ1-1; TRBD1 is a possible D gene (6 bases). The CDR3 runs to 12 residues. The germline V gene encodes CDR1 SQVTM and CDR2 ANQGSEA.

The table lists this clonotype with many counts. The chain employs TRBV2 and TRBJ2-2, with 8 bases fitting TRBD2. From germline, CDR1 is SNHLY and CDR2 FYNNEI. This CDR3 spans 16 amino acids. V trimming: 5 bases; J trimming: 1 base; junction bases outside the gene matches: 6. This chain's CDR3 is CASSPRGGRNTGELFF. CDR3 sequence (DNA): TGTGCCAGCAGTCCCCGGGGGGGCAGGAACACCGGGGAGCTGTTTTTT. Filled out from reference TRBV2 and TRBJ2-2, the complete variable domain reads EPEVTQTPSHQVTQMGQEVILRCVPISNHLYFYWYRQILGQKVEFLVSFYNNEISEKSEIFDDQFSVERPDGSNFTLKIRSTKLEDSAMYFCASSPRGGRNTGELFFGEGSRLTVL.

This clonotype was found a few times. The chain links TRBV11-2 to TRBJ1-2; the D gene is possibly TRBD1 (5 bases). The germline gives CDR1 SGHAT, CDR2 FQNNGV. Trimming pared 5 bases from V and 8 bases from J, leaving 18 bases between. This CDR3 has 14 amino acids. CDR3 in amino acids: CASSQISGGSGYTF. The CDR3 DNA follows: TGTGCCAGCAGCCAAATTTCTGGGGGGTCAGGCTACACCTTC.

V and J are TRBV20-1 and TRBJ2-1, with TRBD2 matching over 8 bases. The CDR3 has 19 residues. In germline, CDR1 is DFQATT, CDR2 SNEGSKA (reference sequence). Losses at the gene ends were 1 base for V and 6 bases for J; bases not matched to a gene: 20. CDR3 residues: CSARVPFRTSGPTSNEQFF. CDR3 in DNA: TGCAGTGCTAGAGTCCCCTTCCGAACTAGCGGACCTACAAGCAATGAGCAGTTCTTC.